This entry describes one TCR beta chain. The target antigen is unknown. The entry originates in a study of beta chain features in type 1 diabetes. Across the whole study: Age, gender and cell yields were similar between patients and healthy donors. Sorted cells from all samples, numbering about 99,000,000, were examined.

A single heparinised blood sample, averaging roughly 100 mL, was obtained per donor. The CDR3 has 14 amino acids. Germline CDR1 reads SNHLY; CDR2 reads FYNNEI. Trimming removed 4 bases at V and 3 bases at J, with 10 bases between. Reverse transcription of all isolated RNA meant that expressed TCRB transcripts were sequenced. TCRdb's table, derived via immunoSEQ multiplex PCR, lists solely in-frame clones and lacks some. This sample has 600,000 to 700,000 clones, with around 12% found just once. The study, taken as a whole, reports: In every one of the four CD4+ subsets, TCRB CDR3s were moderately but significantly shorter in Type 1 diabetes patients.

The clonotype was recovered from a man younger than 45 with type 1 diabetes. Specimen: naive CD4+ T cells from blood. The chain joins TRBV2 to TRBJ1-5; tentative D call: TRBD1 (5 bases). The DNA for the CDR3 is TGTGCCAGCAGTGGGGCAGGGAACAATCAGCCCCAGCATTTT. As protein: CASSGAGNNQPQHF.